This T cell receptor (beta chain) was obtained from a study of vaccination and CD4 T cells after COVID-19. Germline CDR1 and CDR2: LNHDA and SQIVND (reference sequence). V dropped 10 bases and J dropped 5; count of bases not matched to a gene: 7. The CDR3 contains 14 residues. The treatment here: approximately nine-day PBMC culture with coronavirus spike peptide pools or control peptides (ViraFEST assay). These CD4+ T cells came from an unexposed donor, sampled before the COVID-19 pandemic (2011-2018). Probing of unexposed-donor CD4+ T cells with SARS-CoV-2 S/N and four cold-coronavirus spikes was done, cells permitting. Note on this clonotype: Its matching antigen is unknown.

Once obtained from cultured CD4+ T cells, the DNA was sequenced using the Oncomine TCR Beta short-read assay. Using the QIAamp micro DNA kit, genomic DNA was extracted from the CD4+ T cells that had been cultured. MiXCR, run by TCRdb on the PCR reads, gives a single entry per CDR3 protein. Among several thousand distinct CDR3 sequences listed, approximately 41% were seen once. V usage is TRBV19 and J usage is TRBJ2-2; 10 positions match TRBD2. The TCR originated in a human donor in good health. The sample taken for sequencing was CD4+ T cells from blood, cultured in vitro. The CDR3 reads CAISPGLATGELFF. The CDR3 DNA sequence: TGTGCCATAAGCCCGGGACTAGCGACCGGGGAGCTGTTTTTT.